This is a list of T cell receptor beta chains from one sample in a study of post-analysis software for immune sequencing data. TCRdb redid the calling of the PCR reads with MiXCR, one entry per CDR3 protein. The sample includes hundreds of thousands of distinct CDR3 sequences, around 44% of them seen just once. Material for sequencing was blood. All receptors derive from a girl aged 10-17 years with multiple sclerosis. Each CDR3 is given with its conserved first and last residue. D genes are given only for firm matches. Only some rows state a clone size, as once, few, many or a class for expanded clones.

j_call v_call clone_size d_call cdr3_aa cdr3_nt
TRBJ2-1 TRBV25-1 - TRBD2 CASSDTSGSSYNEQFF TGTGCCAGCAGTGATACTAGCGGGAGCTCCTACAATGAGCAGTTCTTC
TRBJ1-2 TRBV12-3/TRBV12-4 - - CASSYQEYGYTF TGTGCCAGCAGTTATCAGGAGTATGGCTACACCTTC
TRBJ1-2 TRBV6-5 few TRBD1 CASSTLQTGKLGYTF TGTGCCAGCAGCACCCTACAGACAGGGAAGCTCGGCTACACCTTC
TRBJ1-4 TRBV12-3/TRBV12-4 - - CASNRGPTNEKRFF TGTGCCAGCAACCGGGGCCCAACTAATGAAAAACGGTTTTTT
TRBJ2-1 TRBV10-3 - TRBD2 CAIWSGGVYNEQFF TGTGCCATCTGGAGCGGGGGGGTTTACAATGAGCAGTTCTTC
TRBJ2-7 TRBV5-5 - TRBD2 CASSLERGYYEQYF TGTGCCAGCAGCTTGGAGCGGGGGTACTACGAGCAGTACTTC
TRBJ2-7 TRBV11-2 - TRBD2 CASGLLAGAGEQYF TGTGCCAGCGGCTTACTAGCGGGGGCGGGGGAGCAGTACTTC
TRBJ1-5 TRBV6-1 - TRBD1 CASSDTGVWSNQPQHF TGTGCCAGCAGTGACACAGGGGTTTGGAGCAATCAGCCCCAGCATTTT
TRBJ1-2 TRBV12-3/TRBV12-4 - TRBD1 CASSPAGQDSRGYGYTF TGTGCCAGCAGCCCGGCGGGACAGGACTCGCGAGGGTATGGCTACACCTTC
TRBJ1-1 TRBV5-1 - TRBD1 CASSGRGGENTEAFF TGCGCCAGCAGCGGGCGAGGGGGCGAGAACACTGAAGCTTTCTTT
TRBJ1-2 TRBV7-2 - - CASSLTSTLQKTYGYTF TGTGCCAGCAGCCTTACGTCCACCCTCCAGAAGACCTATGGCTACACCTTC
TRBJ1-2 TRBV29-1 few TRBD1 CSVGQGVVYGYTF TGCAGCGTAGGACAGGGGGTTGTCTATGGCTACACCTTC
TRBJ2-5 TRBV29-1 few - CSVEYRARGTQYF TGCAGCGTTGAGTACAGGGCCCGGGGGACCCAGTACTTC
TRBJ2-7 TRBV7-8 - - CASSLVELSYEQYF TGTGCCAGCAGCTTAGTGGAGCTCTCCTACGAGCAGTACTTC
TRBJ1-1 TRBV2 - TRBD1 CASRGQVHPNTEAFF TGTGCCAGCCGGGGACAGGTCCATCCGAACACTGAAGCTTTCTTT
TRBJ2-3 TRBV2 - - CASSSQVASTDTQYF TGTGCCAGCAGCTCACAAGTAGCTAGCACAGATACGCAGTATTTT
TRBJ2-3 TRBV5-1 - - CASRENPSSDTQYF TGCGCCAGCAGAGAAAACCCCAGCTCAGATACGCAGTATTTT
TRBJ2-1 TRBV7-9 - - CASSIDYLPYNEQFF TGTGCCAGCAGCATCGACTACCTGCCCTACAATGAGCAGTTCTTC
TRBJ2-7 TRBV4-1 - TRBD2 CASSQVRLAGLHEQYF TGCGCCAGCAGCCAAGTAAGGCTAGCGGGTCTCCACGAGCAGTACTTC
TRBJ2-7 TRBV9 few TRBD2 CASSPYLTSGGYEQYF TGTGCCAGCAGCCCGTACCTGACTAGCGGGGGATACGAGCAGTACTTC
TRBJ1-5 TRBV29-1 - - CSGLRAGRPDSNQPQHF TGCAGCGGATTACGTGCGGGGAGACCCGATAGCAATCAGCCCCAGCATTTT
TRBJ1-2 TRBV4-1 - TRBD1 CASSQDTTGTYGYTF TGCGCCAGCAGCCAAGATACGACAGGGACCTATGGCTACACCTTC
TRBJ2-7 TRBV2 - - CASGRGQPYEQYF TGTGCCTCCGGCCGGGGACAACCCTACGAGCAGTACTTC
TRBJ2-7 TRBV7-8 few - CASSLVGGYTSYEQYF TGTGCCAGCAGCTTAGTTGGGGGTTACACCTCCTACGAGCAGTACTTC
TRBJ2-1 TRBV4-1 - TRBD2 CASSQHRLAENYNEQFF TGCGCCAGCAGCCAACATCGACTAGCGGAAAATTACAATGAGCAGTTCTTC
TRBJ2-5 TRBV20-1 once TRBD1 CSARDSGARGLETQYF TGCAGTGCTAGAGATTCAGGCGCCAGGGGGCTGGAGACCCAGTACTTC
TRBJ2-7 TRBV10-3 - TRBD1 CAIRGQASYEQYF TGTGCCATCAGGGGACAGGCCTCCTACGAGCAGTACTTC
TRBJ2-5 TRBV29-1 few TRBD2 CSGSGRARETQYF TGCAGCGGTAGCGGGAGGGCACGAGAGACCCAGTACTTC
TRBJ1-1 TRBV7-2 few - CASSPESVVNTEAFF TGTGCCAGCAGCCCGGAATCGGTTGTGAACACTGAAGCTTTCTTT
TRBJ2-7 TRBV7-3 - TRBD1 CASSPGTDRSYEQYF TGTGCCAGCAGCCCCGGGACAGATCGTTCCTACGAGCAGTACTTC
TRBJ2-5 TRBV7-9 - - CASSSPPSGPQETQYF TGTGCCAGCAGCTCCCCTCCGAGTGGACCCCAAGAGACCCAGTACTTC
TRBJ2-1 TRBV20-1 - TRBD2 CSALAGGAYNEQFF TGCAGTGCTTTAGCGGGGGGCGCCTACAATGAGCAGTTCTTC
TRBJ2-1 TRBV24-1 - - CATSDGTARSYNEQFF TGTGCCACCAGTGATGGGACCGCGAGATCCTACAATGAGCAGTTCTTC
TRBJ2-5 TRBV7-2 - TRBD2 CASVGDYLDETQYF TGTGCCAGCGTGGGGGACTATCTGGATGAGACCCAGTACTTC
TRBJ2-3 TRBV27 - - CASSRLTAGVADTQYF TGTGCCAGCAGCAGACTAACCGCCGGAGTGGCAGATACGCAGTATTTT
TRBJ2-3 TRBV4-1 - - CASSQAGYTQYF TGCGCCAGCAGCCAAGCAGGGTATACGCAGTATTTT
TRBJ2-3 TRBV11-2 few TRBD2 CASRRLAGASTDTQYF TGTGCCAGCAGAAGACTAGCGGGGGCTAGCACAGATACGCAGTATTTT
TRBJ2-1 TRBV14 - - CASSPRDATWGFVIYNEQFF TGTGCCAGCAGCCCTCGGGACGCCACTTGGGGGTTTGTTATATACAATGAGCAGTTCTTC
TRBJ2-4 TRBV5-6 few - CASSLGQLAKNIQYF TGTGCCAGCAGCTTGGGACAGCTAGCCAAAAACATTCAGTACTTC
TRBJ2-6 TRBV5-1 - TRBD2 CASSKGGAGANVLTF TGCGCCAGCAGCAAGGGAGGGGCTGGGGCCAACGTCCTGACTTTC
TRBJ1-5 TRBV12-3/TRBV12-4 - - CASSFSGYSNQPQHF TGTGCCAGCAGTTTTTCGGGTTATAGCAATCAGCCCCAGCATTTT
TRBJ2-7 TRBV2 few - CASSPTPVGYEQYF TGTGCCAGTTCTCCAACTCCTGTCGGCTACGAGCAGTACTTC
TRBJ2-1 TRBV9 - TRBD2 CASSVAGGNYNEQFF TGTGCCAGCAGCGTAGCGGGGGGGAACTACAATGAGCAGTTCTTC
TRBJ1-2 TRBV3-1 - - CASSGGDYGYTF TGTGCCAGCAGCGGCGGGGACTATGGCTACACCTTC
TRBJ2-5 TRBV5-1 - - CASSLEARSQETQYF TGCGCCAGCAGCTTGGAGGCGCGGTCACAAGAGACCCAGTACTTC
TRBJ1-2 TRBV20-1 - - CSASRMRYGYTF TGCAGTGCTAGTAGAATGCGGTATGGCTACACCTTC
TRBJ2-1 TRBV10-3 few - CAMGWGTYNEQFF TGTGCCATGGGCTGGGGCACCTACAATGAGCAGTTCTTC
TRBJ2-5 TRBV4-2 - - CASSPSNGEAQYF TGTGCCAGCAGCCCCTCTAATGGGGAGGCCCAGTACTTC